This is a list of T cell receptor beta chains from one sample in a study of cytomegalovirus exposure and HLA in healthy donors. TCRdb's table, derived via immunoSEQ multiplex PCR, lists solely in-frame clones and lacks some. The sample lists about 130,000 clones; roughly 72% were seen once. The sample consisted of PBMCs. These TCRs come from a male donor in good health and CMV-seronegative. Both conserved end residues are part of each CDR3. Each record gives: clone size, D gene, V gene, J gene, CDR3 DNA, CDR3 protein. D genes are given only for firm matches. Clone size is not always given. Where it is, it says once, few, many or a class for expanded clones.

.	.	TRBV7-2	TRBJ1-4	TGTGCCAGCAGTTTCAGGGGAGAGACGGGAAAACTGTTTTTT	CASSFRGETGKLFF
.	.	TRBV5-6	TRBJ2-1	TGTGCCAGCAGCCCCGCAGGTTCGAATGAGCAGTTCTTC	CASSPAGSNEQFF
.	.	TRBV30	TRBJ1-1	TGTGCCTGGAGGGCACAACGCATGAACACTGAAGCTTTCTTT	CAWRAQRMNTEAFF
.	.	TRBV7-2	TRBJ2-7	TGTGCCAGCAGCTTAGGGAGACCCTACGAGCAGTACTTC	CASSLGRPYEQYF
few	.	TRBV5-6	TRBJ2-7	TGTGCCAGCAGCTCGATGACATATTCCTACGAGCAGTACTTC	CASSSMTYSYEQYF
.	TRBD1	TRBV5-4	TRBJ1-1	TGTGCCAGCAGCCCCAGGACAGGAAAGAACACTGAAGCTTTCTTT	CASSPRTGKNTEAFF
.	.	TRBV6-1	TRBJ2-1	TGTGCCAGCAGTAGTTACCGGGATTCCAATGAGCAGTTCTTC	CASSSYRDSNEQFF
.	.	TRBV7-9	TRBJ2-3	TGTGCCTGGACTGAAGATACGCAGTATTTT	CAWTEDTQYF
.	.	TRBV4-3	TRBJ2-1	TGCGCCAGCAGCCAAGATTGGCGGACATACAATGAGCAGTTCTTC	CASSQDWRTYNEQFF
.	.	TRBV6-4	TRBJ2-2	TGTGCCAGCAGTGCTCGCGGAACTGACGGGGAGCTGTTTTTT	CASSARGTDGELFF
.	TRBD2	TRBV28	TRBJ2-5	TGTGCCAGCAGTTTGAGGTCTAGCGGGAGTCGAGGGACCCAGTACTTC	CASSLRSSGSRGTQYF
few	.	TRBV23-1	TRBJ2-5	TGCGCCAGCAGTCCGACGGAACGAGGTGGTCAAGAGACCCAGTACTTC	CASSPTERGGQETQYF
.	TRBD2	TRBV19	TRBJ2-7	TGTGCCAGTAGTCCCCTTTTGGGACTAGCGGGGGGCAAAGCCTACGAGCAGTACTTC	CASSPLLGLAGGKAYEQYF
.	.	TRBV7-3	TRBJ2-7	TGTGCCAGCAGCCCAACCGGACAGTCCTACGAGCAGTACTTC	CASSPTGQSYEQYF